This T cell receptor beta chain is drawn from a study of T cell changes during pregnancy in multiple sclerosis. Only a few counts were recorded for this clone. Assay used: immunoSEQ multiplex PCR; TCRdb lists only in-frame clones, some missing. Here the sample spans about 92,000 clones, 92% being singletons. This CDR3 region has 13 residues. J was trimmed by 4 bases and V by 5 bases; bases with no gene match: 1. Per germline, CDR1 MRHNA and CDR2 SNTAGT. The material sequenced was peripheral blood, taken in the first trimester of pregnancy. The chain combines TRBV6-4 with TRBJ2-2, with TRBD1 matching over 7 bases. This clonotype was sampled from a female donor with multiple sclerosis, enrolled in a pregnancy study. CDR3 bases: TGTGCCAGCAGTCCAGGGGGCACCGGGGAGCTGTTTTTT. It is translated as CASSPGGTGELFF.